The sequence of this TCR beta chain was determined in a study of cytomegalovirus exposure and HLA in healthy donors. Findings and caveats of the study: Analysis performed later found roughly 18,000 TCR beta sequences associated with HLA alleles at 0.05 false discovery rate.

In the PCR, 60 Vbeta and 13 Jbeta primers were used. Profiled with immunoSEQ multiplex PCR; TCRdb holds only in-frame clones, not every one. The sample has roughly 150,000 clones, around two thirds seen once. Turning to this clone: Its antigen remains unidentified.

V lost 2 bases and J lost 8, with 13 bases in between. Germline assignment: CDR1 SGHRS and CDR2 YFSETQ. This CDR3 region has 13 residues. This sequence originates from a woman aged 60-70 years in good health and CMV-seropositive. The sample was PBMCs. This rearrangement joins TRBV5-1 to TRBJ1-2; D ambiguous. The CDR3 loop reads CASSFGPAGGYTF. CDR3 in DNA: TGCGCCAGCAGCTTCGGTCCGGCAGGAGGCTACACCTTC.